The rows below give T cell receptor beta chains drawn from one sample of a study of human T cells and chemical hapten exposure. TCRdb recomputed calls from the RACE reads with MiXCR, one row per CDR3 protein. The profile shows some 42,000 distinct CDR3 sequences, approximately 9% of them singletons. The sequencing here drew on whole blood, taken in connection with sensitization to the hapten diphenylcyclopropenone (DPC). The receptors shown here come from a woman aged 40 to 49 with alopecia areata. Some clones in this sample may be carry-over from other donors' samples. The CDR3 runs from the conserved cysteine through the conserved F or W. The D gene is left open where the match is weak. Rows may omit the clone size; those that give it use once, few, many or a size class.

NA NA TRBJ2-7 15 TRBV3-1 CASSPGGSPDYEQYF TGTGCCAGCAGCCCTGGGGGGTCCCCAGACTACGAGCAGTACTTC
NA few TRBJ2-3 13 TRBV27 CASSRMSTDTQYF TGTGCCAGCAGTCGAATGAGCACAGATACGCAGTATTTT
NA many TRBJ2-3 14 TRBV12-3/TRBV12-4 CASSSGSPSDTQYF TGTGCCAGCAGTTCAGGGTCTCCCTCAGATACGCAGTATTTT
NA once TRBJ2-7 14 TRBV20-1 CSARRRTVTYEQYF TGCAGTGCCAGACGTAGGACAGTGACCTACGAGCAGTACTTC
TRBD1 many TRBJ2-3 15 TRBV6-5 CASSDRDRYTDTQYF TGTGCCAGCAGTGACCGGGACAGATACACAGATACGCAGTATTTT
NA many TRBJ1-1 13 TRBV2 CASSGGEFTEAFF TGTGCCAGCTCGGGGGGCGAGTTCACTGAAGCTTTCTTT
NA many TRBJ1-6 16 TRBV7-6 CASSFSSRTGDSPLHF TGTGCCAGCAGCTTTTCTTCTAGGACGGGGGATTCACCCCTCCACTTT
NA NA TRBJ2-7 10 TRBV6-1 CASGDYEQYF TGTGCCAGCGGAGACTACGAGCAGTACTTC
TRBD2 NA TRBJ2-1 16 TRBV28 CASSLGLAGAYNEQFF TGTGCCAGCAGTCTCGGACTAGCGGGGGCTTACAATGAGCAGTTCTTC
NA many TRBJ1-6 16 TRBV4-3 CASSQGLERYNSPLHF TGCGCCAGCAGCCAAGGGTTGGAAAGATATAATTCACCCCTCCACTTT
TRBD1 few TRBJ1-6 14 TRBV20-1 CSAQVGQGNSPLHF TGCAGTGCTCAAGTGGGACAGGGGAATTCACCCCTCCACTTT
NA many TRBJ2-7 13 TRBV6-5 CASSDRVSYEQYF TGTGCCAGCAGTGACCGGGTCTCCTACGAGCAGTACTTC
TRBD1 NA TRBJ1-3 15 TRBV20-1 CSARDRTGRMGTIYF TGCAGTGCTAGAGATAGGACAGGGCGCATGGGGACCATATATTTT
NA many TRBJ2-1 14 TRBV20-1 CSATTGGPQNEQFF TGCAGTGCTACAACCGGGGGGCCCCAGAATGAGCAGTTCTTC
NA many TRBJ1-6 16 TRBV4-3 CASSQDDGHSNSPLHF TGCGCCAGCAGCCAAGATGACGGACACTCCAATTCACCCCTCCACTTT
NA many TRBJ1-6 14 TRBV7-8 CASSLGPTGSPLHF TGTGCCAGCAGCTTAGGGCCGACCGGCTCACCCCTCCACTTT
NA many TRBJ1-1 14 TRBV29-1 CSVAGRRANTEAFF TGCAGCGTCGCAGGGAGACGGGCGAACACTGAAGCTTTCTTT
NA many TRBJ1-2 13 TRBV5-4 CASSLVGAMGYTF TGTGCCAGCAGCTTGGTCGGGGCCATGGGCTACACCTTC
TRBD1 many TRBJ1-5 14 TRBV25-1 CASSSRTGGGPQHF TGTGCCAGCAGTAGTCGAACAGGGGGAGGGCCCCAGCATTTT
NA NA TRBJ2-3 12 TRBV9 CASSVSADTQYF TGTGCCAGCAGCGTAAGTGCAGATACGCAGTATTTT
NA many TRBJ1-5 16 TRBV20-1 CSARDMGTGFNQPQHF TGCAGTGCTAGAGATATGGGAACAGGGTTCAATCAGCCCCAGCATTTT
TRBD1 medium-sized TRBJ1-2 13 TRBV29-1 CSVEPGQGRGYTF TGCAGCGTTGAGCCGGGACAGGGACGTGGCTACACCTTC
TRBD1 many TRBJ1-1 14 TRBV2 CASSADRGRTEAFF TGTGCCAGCAGTGCGGACAGGGGGCGGACTGAAGCTTTCTTT
NA many TRBJ2-3 15 TRBV7-2 CASSLDFEGTDTQYF TGTGCCAGCAGCTTAGATTTCGAGGGCACAGATACGCAGTATTTT
NA NA TRBJ2-3 16 TRBV4-2 CASSQEDFRRSDTQYF TGTGCCAGCAGCCAAGAGGACTTCCGAAGGTCAGATACGCAGTATTTT
TRBD1 many TRBJ1-6 14 TRBV20-1 CSANRGDGRSPLHF TGCAGTGCTAACAGGGGGGACGGCAGGTCACCCCTCCACTTT
TRBD1 many TRBJ1-5 13 TRBV19 CASRPRGHQPQHF TGTGCCAGTAGACCGAGGGGGCATCAGCCCCAGCATTTT
NA many TRBJ1-1 14 TRBV6-1 CASIEGGQDTEAFF TGTGCCAGCATCGAAGGGGGGCAGGACACTGAAGCTTTCTTT
NA many TRBJ1-1 18 TRBV4-1 CASSQVRFRAGVNTEAFF TGCGCCAGCAGCCAAGTGAGGTTCCGGGCCGGGGTGAACACTGAAGCTTTCTTT
NA few TRBJ1-5 13 TRBV3-1 CASSPQYNQPQHF TGTGCCAGCAGCCCCCAGTACAATCAGCCCCAGCATTTT